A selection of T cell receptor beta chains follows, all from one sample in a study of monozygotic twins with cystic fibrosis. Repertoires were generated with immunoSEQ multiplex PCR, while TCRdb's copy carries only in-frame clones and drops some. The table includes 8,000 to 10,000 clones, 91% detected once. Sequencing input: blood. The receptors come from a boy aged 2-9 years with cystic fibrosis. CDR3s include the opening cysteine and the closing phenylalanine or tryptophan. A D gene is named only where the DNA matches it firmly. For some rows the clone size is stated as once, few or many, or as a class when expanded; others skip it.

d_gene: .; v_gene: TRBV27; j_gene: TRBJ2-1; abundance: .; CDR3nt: TGTGCCAGCAGTTTATCCTACTCCGGGCTCCCTTACAATGAGCAGTTCTTC; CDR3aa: CASSLSYSGLPYNEQFF
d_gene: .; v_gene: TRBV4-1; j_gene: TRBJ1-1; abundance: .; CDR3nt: TGCGCCAGCAGCCAAGATGAAGAAAGCGGAGCTTTCTTT; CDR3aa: CASSQDEESGAFF
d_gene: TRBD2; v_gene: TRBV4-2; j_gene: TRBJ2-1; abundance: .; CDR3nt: TGTGCCAGCAGCCAAGTCGCGACTAGCGGGGCGGGTGAGCAGTTCTTC; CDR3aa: CASSQVATSGAGEQFF
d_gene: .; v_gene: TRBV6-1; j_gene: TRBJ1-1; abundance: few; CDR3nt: TGTGCCAGCAGTCCGGTTATGGCAAACACTGAAGCTTTCTTT; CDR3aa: CASSPVMANTEAFF
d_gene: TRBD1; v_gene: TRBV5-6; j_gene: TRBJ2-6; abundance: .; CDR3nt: TGTGCCAGCAGCTTGGCAGGACAGGGGATCTCTGGGGCCAACGTCCTGACTTTC; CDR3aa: CASSLAGQGISGANVLTF
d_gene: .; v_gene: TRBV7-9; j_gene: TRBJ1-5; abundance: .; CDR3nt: TGTGCCAGCAGCTCGGACCTTAGCAATCAGCCCCAGCATTTT; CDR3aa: CASSSDLSNQPQHF
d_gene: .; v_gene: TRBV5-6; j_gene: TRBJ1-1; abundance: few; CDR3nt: TGTGCCAGCAGCTTGGTCCCAGGGAACACTGAAGCTTTCTTT; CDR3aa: CASSLVPGNTEAFF
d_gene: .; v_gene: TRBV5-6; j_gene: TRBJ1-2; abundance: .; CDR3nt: TGTGCCAGCAGCCCCGGTCGGGTTAACTATGGCTACACCTTC; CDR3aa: CASSPGRVNYGYTF
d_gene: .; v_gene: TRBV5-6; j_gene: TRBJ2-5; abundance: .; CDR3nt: TGTGCCAGCAGCTCGACAACAGGGCGGGAGACCCAGTACTTC; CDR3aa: CASSSTTGRETQYF
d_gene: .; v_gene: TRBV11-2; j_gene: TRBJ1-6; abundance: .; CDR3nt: TGTGCCAGCAGTTTGAAGGGTCACGCTTCACCCCTCCACTTT; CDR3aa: CASSLKGHASPLHF
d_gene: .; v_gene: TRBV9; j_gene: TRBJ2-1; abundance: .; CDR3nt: TGTGCCAGCAGCCCCCGCGACTCGAGGGGGGTCTGGGAGCAGTTCTTC; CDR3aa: CASSPRDSRGVWEQFF
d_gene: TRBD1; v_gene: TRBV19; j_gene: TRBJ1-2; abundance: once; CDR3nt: TGTGCCAGTAGTGCGCCGGGACAGGGGAACTATGGCTACACCTTC; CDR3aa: CASSAPGQGNYGYTF
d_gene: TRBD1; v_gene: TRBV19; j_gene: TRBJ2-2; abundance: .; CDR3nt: TGTGCCAGTAGTATTGGGACAGGAGGGACCGGGGAGCTGTTTTTT; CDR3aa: CASSIGTGGTGELFF
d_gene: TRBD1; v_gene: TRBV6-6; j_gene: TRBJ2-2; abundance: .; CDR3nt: TGTGCCAGCAGTTACCCGGACAGGGGGCTTGGCGGGGAGCTGTTTTTT; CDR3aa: CASSYPDRGLGGELFF
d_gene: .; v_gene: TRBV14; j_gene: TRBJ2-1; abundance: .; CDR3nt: TGTGCCAGCAGCCAAGACGGGACTCGATACAATGAGCAGTTCTTC; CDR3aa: CASSQDGTRYNEQFF
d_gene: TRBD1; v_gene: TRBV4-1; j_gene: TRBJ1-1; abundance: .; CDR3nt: TGCGCCAGCAGCAAAATACAGGGGGGAGGCACTGAAGCTTTCTTT; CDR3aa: CASSKIQGGGTEAFF
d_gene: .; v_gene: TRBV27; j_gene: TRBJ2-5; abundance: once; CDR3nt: TGTGCCAGCAGGACAGGCCTATGGGGGGAGACCCAGTACTTC; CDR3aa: CASRTGLWGETQYF
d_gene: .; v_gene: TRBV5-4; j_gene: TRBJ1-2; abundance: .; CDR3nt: TGTGCCAGCAGCACCATCTCCATGCCTGGCTACACCTTC; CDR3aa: CASSTISMPGYTF
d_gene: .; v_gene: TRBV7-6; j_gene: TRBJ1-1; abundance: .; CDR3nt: TGTGCCAGCAGCTTAGTTGGGACGAGGGACACTGAAGCTTTCTTT; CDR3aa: CASSLVGTRDTEAFF
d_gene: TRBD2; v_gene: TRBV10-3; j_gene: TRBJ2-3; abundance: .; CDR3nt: TGTGCCATCAGTAAGGGGACTAGCGGGGGAACAGATACGCAGTATTTT; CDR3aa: CAISKGTSGGTDTQYF
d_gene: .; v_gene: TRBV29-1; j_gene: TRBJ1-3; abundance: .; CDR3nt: TGCAGCGTTGAATTCCCAGGTGGTGGAAACACCATATATTTT; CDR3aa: CSVEFPGGGNTIYF
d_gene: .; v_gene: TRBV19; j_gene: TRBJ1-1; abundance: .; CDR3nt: TGTGCCAGTATATTCAGTACAGAAGCTTTCTTT; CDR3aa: CASIFSTEAFF
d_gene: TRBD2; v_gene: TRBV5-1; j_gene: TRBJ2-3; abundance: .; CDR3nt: TGCGCCAGCAGCTTGGCGGCGCGGGGGACCACAGATACGCAGTATTTT; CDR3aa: CASSLAARGTTDTQYF
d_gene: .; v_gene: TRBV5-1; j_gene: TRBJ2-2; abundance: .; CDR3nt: TGCGCCAGCAGCTTGGAGGGCCACCTAACCGGGGAGCTGTTTTTT; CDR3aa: CASSLEGHLTGELFF
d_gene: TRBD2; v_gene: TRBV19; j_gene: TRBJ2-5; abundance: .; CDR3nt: TGTGCCAGTACTCGACGGGGGGAAGAGACCCAGTACTTC; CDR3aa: CASTRRGEETQYF
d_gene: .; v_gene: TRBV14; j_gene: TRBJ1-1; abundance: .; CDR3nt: TGTGCCAGCAGCCAAGGGCGGGGGGAAGCTTTCTTT; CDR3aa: CASSQGRGEAFF
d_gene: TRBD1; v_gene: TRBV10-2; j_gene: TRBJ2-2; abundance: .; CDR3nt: TGCGCCAGCAGTTCCCCGGACAGGGGTGATTCTAGCGCCGGGGAGCTGTTTTTT; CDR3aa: CASSSPDRGDSSAGELFF
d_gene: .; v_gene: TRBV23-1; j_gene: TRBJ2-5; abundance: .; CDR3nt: TGCGCCAGCACCCCTCGGAATAGCGGAGGAGAGACCCAGTACTTC; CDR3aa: CASTPRNSGGETQYF
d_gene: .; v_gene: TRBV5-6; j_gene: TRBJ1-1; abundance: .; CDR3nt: TGTGCCAGCAGCTTGAACAGGAACACTGAAGCTTTCTTT; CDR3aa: CASSLNRNTEAFF
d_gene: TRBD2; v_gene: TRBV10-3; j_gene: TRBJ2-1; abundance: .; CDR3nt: TGTGCCATCAGTGACCCCCGGGGGGGCCTTGTAAATGAGCAGTTCTTC; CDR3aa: CAISDPRGGLVNEQFF
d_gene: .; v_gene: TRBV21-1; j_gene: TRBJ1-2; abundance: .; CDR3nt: TGTGCCAGCAGCCTTAGGATTAGGGGCTGCTATGGCTACACCTTC; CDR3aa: CASSLRIRGCYGYTF
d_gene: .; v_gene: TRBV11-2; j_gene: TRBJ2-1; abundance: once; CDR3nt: TGTGCCAGCAGCTTAGATCCCAGGGGTTACGGCGATGAGCAGTTCTTC; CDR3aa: CASSLDPRGYGDEQFF
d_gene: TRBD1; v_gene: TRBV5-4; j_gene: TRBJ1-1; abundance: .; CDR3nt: TGTGCCAGCAGGGACCAGGACAGGGCGTACACTGAAGCTTTCTTT; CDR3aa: CASRDQDRAYTEAFF
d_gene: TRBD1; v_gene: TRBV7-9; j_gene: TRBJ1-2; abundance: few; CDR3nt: TGTGCCAGCAGCTCGACAGGGAGCTACACCTTC; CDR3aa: CASSSTGSYTF
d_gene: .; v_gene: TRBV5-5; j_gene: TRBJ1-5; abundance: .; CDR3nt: TGTGCCAGCAGCTTTCAGGAGGGTGGCAATCAGCCCCAGCATTTT; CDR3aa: CASSFQEGGNQPQHF
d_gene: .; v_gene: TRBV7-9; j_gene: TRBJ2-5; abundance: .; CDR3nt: TGTGCCAGCAGCTTGGGGTGGGGGTCGATACAAGAGACCCAGTACTTC; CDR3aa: CASSLGWGSIQETQYF
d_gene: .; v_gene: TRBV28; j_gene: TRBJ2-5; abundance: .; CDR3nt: TGTGCCAGCAGTTCCCCAGCCTTAGAGACCCAGTACTTC; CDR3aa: CASSSPALETQYF
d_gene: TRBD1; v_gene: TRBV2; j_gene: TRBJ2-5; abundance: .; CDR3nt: TGTGCCAGCAGTGACGGGACAGCCCGACAAGAGACCCAGTACTTC; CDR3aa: CASSDGTARQETQYF
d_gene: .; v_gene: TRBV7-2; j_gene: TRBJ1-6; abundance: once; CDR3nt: TGTGCCAGCAGCTTAAACAGCCTTAATTCACCCCTCCACTTT; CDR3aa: CASSLNSLNSPLHF
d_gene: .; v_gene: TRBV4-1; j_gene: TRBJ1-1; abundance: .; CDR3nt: TGCGCCAGCAGGGACTTGAGGGATGCCTCGGCTTTCTTT; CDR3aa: CASRDLRDASAFF
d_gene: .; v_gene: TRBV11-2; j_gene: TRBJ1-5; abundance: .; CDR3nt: TGTGCCAGCAGCTTAGCACCGACAGCCGCCATACAGCATTTT; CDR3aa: CASSLAPTAAIQHF
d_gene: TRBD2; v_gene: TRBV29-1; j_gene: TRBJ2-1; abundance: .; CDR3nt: TGCAGCGTCGAGCTGGGACTAGCGGCCTACAATGAGCAGTTCTTC; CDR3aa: CSVELGLAAYNEQFF
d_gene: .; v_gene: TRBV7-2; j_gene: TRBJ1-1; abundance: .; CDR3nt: TGTGCCAGCAGCTTAGAGGCCACTGAAGCTTTCTTT; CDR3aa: CASSLEATEAFF
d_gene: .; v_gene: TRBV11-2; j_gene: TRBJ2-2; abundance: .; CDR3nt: TGTGCCAGCAAACTAGTAATTTCCGGGGAGCTGTTTTTT; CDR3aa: CASKLVISGELFF
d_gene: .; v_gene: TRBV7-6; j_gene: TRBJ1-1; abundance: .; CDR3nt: TGTGCCAGCAGCCTGGACAAATCGAACACTGAAGCTTTCTTT; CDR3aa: CASSLDKSNTEAFF
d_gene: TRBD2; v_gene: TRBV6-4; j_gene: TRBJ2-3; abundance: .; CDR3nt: TGTGCCAGCAGTGAATTCGGGGGGTCAACAGATACGCAGTATTTT; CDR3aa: CASSEFGGSTDTQYF
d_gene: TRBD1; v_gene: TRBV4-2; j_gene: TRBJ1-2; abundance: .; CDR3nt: TGTGCCAGCAGCCAGATAGGGGGGACAGACTATGGCTACACCTTC; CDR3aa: CASSQIGGTDYGYTF
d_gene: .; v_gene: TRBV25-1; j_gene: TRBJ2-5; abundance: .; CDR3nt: TGTGCCAGCAGTGTCCTGGAGACCCAGTACTTC; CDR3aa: CASSVLETQYF
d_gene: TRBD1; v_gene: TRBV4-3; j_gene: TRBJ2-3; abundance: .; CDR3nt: TGCGCCAGCAGCCAAGTGCTAGACAGGGACAGGAGCACAGATACGCAGTATTTT; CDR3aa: CASSQVLDRDRSTDTQYF
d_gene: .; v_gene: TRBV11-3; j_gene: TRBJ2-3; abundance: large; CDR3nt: TGTGCCAGCAGCTTATTCGGGGATACGCAGTATTTT; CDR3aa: CASSLFGDTQYF
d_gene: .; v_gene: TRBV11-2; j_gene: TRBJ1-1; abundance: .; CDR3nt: TGTGCCAGCAGCTTAGAGCGGGTAGGGAACACTGAAGCTTTCTTT; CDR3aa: CASSLERVGNTEAFF
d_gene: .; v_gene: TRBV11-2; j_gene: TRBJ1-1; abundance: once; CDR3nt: TGTGCCAGCAGCTTAAATCGGGAGAACACTGAAGCTTTCTTT; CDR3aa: CASSLNRENTEAFF
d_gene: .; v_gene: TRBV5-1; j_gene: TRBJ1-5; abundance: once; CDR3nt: TGCGCCAGCAGCTTGATCCCCGGAGAGGGTCAGCCCCAGCATTTT; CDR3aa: CASSLIPGEGQPQHF
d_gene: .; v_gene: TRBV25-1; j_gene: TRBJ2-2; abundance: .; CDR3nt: TGTGCCAGCAGTAAACAGGGATCCGGGGAGCTGTTTTTT; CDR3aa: CASSKQGSGELFF
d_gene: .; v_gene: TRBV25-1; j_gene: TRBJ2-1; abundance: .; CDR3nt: TGTGCCAGCAGTCCATACAATGAGCAGTTCTTC; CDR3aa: CASSPYNEQFF